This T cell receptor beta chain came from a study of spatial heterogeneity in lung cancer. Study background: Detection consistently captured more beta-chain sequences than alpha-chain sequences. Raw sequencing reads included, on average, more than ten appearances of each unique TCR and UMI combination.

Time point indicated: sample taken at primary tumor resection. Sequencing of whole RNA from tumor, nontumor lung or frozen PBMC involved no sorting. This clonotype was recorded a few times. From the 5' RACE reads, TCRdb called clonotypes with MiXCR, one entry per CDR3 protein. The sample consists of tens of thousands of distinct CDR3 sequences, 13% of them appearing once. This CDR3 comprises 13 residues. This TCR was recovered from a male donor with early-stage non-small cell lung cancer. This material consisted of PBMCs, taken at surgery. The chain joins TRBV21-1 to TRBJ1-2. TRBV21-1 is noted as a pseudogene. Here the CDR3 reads CASGGVRSPGYTF. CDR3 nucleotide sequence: TGTGCCAGCGGAGGGGTCAGGTCTCCAGGCTACACCTTC.